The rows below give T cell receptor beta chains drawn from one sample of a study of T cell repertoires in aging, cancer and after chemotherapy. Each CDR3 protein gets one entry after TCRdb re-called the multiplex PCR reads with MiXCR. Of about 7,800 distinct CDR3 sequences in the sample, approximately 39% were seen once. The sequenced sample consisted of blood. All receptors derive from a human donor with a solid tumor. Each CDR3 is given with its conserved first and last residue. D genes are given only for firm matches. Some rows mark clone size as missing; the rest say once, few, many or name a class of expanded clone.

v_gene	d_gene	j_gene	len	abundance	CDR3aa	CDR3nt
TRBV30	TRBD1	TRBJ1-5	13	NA	CAWRDRDGQPQHF	TGTGCCTGGAGAGACAGGGATGGTCAGCCCCAGCATTTT
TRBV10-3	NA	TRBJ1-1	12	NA	CAISPTDRQAFF	TGTGCCATCAGCCCAACTGACAGACAAGCTTTCTTT
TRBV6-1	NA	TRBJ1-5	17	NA	CASSESASGIANQPQHF	TGTGCCAGCAGTGAATCGGCGTCAGGTATAGCAAATCAGCCCCAGCATTTT
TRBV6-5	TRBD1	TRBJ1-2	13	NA	CAARGQNYYGYTF	TGTGCCGCAAGGGGGCAGAACTACTATGGCTACACCTTC
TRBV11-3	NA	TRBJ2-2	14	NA	CASSLGMKSGELFF	TGTGCCAGCAGCTTGGGGATGAAGTCCGGGGAGCTGTTTTTT
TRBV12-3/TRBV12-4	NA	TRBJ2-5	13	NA	CASSLNGWETQYF	TGTGCCAGCAGTTTAAACGGTTGGGAGACCCAGTACTTC
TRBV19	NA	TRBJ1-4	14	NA	CASSRQSQNEKLFF	TGTGCCAGTAGTCGACAGTCCCAAAATGAAAAACTGTTTTTT
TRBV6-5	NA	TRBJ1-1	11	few	CASAGNTEAFF	TGTGCCAGCGCAGGGAACACTGAAGCTTTCTTT
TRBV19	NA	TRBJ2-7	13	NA	CASSGPGFYEQYF	TGTGCCAGTAGTGGGCCAGGGTTCTACGAGCAGTACTTC
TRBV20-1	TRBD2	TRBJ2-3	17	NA	CSAGLGRYTSGSGTQYF	TGCAGTGCTGGACTCGGGAGGTATACTAGCGGGTCGGGTACGCAGTATTTT
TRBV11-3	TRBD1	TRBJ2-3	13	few	CASSRGQTDTQYF	TGTGCCAGCAGCAGGGGACAGACAGATACGCAGTATTTT
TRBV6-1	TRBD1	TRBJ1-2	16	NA	CASSDSGTGYTYGYTF	TGTGCCAGCAGTGATTCCGGGACAGGTTATACCTATGGCTACACCTTC
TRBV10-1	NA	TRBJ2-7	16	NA	CASSGNLQVCEDEQYF	TGCGCCAGCAGTGGTAATCTACAGGTCTGCGAGGACGAGCAGTACTTC
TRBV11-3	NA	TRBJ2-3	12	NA	CASSSGYPTQYF	TGTGCCAGCAGCTCTGGTTATCCTACGCAGTATTTT
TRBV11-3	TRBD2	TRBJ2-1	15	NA	CASSSLGRADNEQFF	TGTGCCAGCAGCTCCCTGGGGAGGGCGGACAATGAGCAGTTCTTC
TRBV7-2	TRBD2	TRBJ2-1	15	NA	CASSPLPGGYNEQFF	TGTGCCAGCAGTCCCCTACCGGGAGGTTACAATGAGCAGTTCTTC
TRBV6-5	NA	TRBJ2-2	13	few	CASSYTNTGELFF	TGTGCCAGCAGTTACACGAACACCGGGGAGCTGTTTTTT
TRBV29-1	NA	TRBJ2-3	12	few	CSLVGGPDTQYF	TGCAGCCTCGTAGGGGGTCCAGATACGCAGTATTTT
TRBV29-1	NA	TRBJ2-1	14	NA	CSSLGSGSYNEQFF	TGCAGCTCCCTAGGGTCCGGGTCCTACAATGAGCAGTTCTTC
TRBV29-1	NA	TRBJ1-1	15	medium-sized	CSVEGLGGANTEAFF	TGCAGCGTTGAGGGGCTGGGGGGAGCGAACACTGAAGCTTTCTTT
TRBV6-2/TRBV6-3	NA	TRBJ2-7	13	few	CASSIGRGYEQYF	TGTGCCAGCAGTATCGGCAGGGGTTACGAGCAGTACTTC
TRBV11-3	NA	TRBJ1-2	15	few	CASSSQRWSNYGYTF	TGTGCCAGCAGCTCTCAGAGATGGAGTAACTATGGCTACACCTTC
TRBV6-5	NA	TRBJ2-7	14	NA	CASGSGASFDEQYF	TGTGCCAGCGGGTCAGGGGCCTCTTTCGACGAGCAGTACTTC
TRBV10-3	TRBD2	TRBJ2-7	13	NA	CAISVGGRSEQYF	TGTGCCATCAGTGTGGGGGGGAGAAGCGAGCAGTACTTC
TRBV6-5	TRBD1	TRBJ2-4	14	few	CASSMTRGQDIQYF	TGTGCCAGCAGTATGACCAGGGGGCAGGACATTCAGTACTTC
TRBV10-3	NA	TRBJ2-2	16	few	CAISESRAGPAGELFF	TGTGCCATCAGTGAGTCGAGGGCAGGGCCTGCCGGGGAGCTGTTTTTT
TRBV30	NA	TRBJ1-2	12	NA	CAWRRDAARPYF	TGTGCCTGGAGGCGGGACGCCGCCAGACCGTACTTC
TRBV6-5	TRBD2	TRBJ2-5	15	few	CASSEGLAEQETQYF	TGTGCCAGCAGTGAGGGACTAGCGGAGCAAGAGACCCAGTACTTC
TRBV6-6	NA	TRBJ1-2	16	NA	CASSPIISRVNYGYTF	TGTGCCAGCAGCCCCATCATTTCCCGGGTCAACTATGGCTACACCTTC
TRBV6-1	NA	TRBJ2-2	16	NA	CASNFLLLANTGELFF	TGTGCCAGCAACTTTCTGCTCCTCGCGAACACCGGGGAGCTGTTTTTT
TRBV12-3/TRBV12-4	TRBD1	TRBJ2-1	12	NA	CASSFTGGEQFF	TGTGCCAGCAGTTTCACAGGGGGTGAGCAGTTCTTC